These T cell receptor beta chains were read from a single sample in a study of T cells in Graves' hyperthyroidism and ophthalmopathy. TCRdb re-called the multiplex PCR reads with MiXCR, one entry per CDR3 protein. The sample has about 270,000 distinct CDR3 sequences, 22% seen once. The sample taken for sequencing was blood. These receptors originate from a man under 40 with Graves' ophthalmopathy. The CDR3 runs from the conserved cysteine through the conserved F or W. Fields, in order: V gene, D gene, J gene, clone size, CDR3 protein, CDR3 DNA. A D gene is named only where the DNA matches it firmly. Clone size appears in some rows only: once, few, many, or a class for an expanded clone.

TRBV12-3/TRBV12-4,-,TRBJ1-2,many,CASSLTPGGFDGYTF,TGTGCCAGCAGCCTTACCCCCGGGGGGTTTGATGGCTACACCTTC
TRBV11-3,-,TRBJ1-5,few,CASSDRSGAQSNQPQHF,TGTGCCAGCAGTGATCGGTCGGGGGCACAAAGCAATCAGCCCCAGCATTTT
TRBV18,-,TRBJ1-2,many,CASSPQADNLRGYTF,TGTGCCAGCTCACCTCAGGCAGACAACCTGCGGGGCTACACCTTC
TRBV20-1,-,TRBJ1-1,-,CSARDLQGPRSSEAFF,TGCAGTGCTAGAGATCTGCAGGGACCGCGGAGCTCTGAAGCTTTCTTT
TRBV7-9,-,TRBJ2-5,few,CASSKTEYTRDF,TGTGCCAGCAGCAAGACAGAATACACAAGGGACTTC
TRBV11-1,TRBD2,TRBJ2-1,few,CASTLGEGYEQFF,TGTGCCAGCACTCTAGGGGAGGGGTATGAGCAGTTCTTC
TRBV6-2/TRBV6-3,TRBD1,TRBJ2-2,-,CASRTPGQGTTGELFF,TGTGCCAGCAGGACTCCGGGACAGGGAACAACCGGGGAGCTGTTTTTT
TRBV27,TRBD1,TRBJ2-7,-,CASSKGIRGRYEQYF,TGTGCCAGCAGTAAGGGTATCAGGGGGCGATACGAGCAGTACTTC
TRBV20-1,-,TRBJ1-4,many,CSARRDNSNEKLFF,TGCAGTGCCCGTAGGGACAACTCGAATGAAAAACTGTTTTTT
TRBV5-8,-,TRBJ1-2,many,CANIGRNYGYTF,TGTGCCAATATTGGACGGAACTATGGCTACACCTTC
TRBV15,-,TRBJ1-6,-,CATSSLSNSPLHF,TGTGCCACCAGCAGTCTCAGTAATTCACCCCTCCACTTT
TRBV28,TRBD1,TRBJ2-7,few,CASSLDLRDRVVLSYEQYF,TGTGCCAGCAGTTTAGACCTCCGGGACAGGGTAGTTCTCAGTTACGAGCAGTACTTC
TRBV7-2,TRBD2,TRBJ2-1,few,CASSLPTSAPYNEQFF,TGTGCCAGCAGCTTACCGACTAGCGCGCCCTACAATGAGCAGTTCTTC
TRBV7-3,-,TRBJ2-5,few,CASSLIGTLGETQYF,TGTGCCAGCAGCTTAATTGGGACCCTAGGGGAGACCCAGTACTTC
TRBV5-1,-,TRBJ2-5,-,CASSNDARTETQYF,TGCGCCAGCAGCAATGACGCCAGAACTGAGACCCAGTACTTC
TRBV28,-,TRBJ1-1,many,CASSQDRQEAFF,TGTGCCAGCAGTCAGGACCGACAGGAGGCTTTCTTT
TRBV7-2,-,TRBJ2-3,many,CASSLGRTVGTQYF,TGTGCCAGCAGCTTGGGCCGGACCGTAGGTACGCAGTATTTT
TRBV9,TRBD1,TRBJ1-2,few,CASSGASGGAGYTF,TGTGCCAGCAGCGGAGCCTCAGGGGGCGCTGGCTACACCTTC
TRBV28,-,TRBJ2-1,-,CASRIGTGTHEQFF,TGTGCCAGCAGAATTGGGACTGGCACGCATGAGCAGTTCTTC
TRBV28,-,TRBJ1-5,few,CASSLGGGGASNQPQHF,TGTGCCAGCAGTTTAGGTGGTGGGGGAGCGAGCAATCAGCCCCAGCATTTT
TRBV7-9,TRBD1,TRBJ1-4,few,CASTLWTGWDEKLFF,TGTGCCAGCACCCTATGGACAGGGTGGGATGAAAAACTGTTTTTT
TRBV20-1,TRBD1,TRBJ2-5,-,CSARDYGRGRETQYF,TGCAGTGCTAGAGATTACGGCAGGGGGCGGGAGACCCAGTACTTC
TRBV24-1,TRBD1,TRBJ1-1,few,CATSSNRGSNTEAFF,TGTGCCACCAGTTCGAACAGGGGCAGCAACACTGAAGCTTTCTTT
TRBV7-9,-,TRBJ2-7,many,CASSLSLTYEQYF,TGTGCCAGCAGCTTATCCCTTACCTACGAGCAGTACTTC
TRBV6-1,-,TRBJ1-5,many,CASSEGSPGQPQHF,TGTGCCAGCAGTGAAGGGTCTCCGGGACAGCCCCAGCATTTT
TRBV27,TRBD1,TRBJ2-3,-,CASSSRDRGPHTQYF,TGTGCCAGCAGTTCCCGGGACAGGGGGCCCCATACGCAGTATTTT
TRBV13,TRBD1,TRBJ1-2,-,CASSLRQGGWYGYTF,TGTGCCAGCAGCTTACGACAGGGGGGTTGGTATGGCTACACCTTC
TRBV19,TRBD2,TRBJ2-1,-,CASRQLAGGPNEQFF,TGTGCCAGTAGGCAACTAGCGGGAGGGCCAAATGAGCAGTTCTTC